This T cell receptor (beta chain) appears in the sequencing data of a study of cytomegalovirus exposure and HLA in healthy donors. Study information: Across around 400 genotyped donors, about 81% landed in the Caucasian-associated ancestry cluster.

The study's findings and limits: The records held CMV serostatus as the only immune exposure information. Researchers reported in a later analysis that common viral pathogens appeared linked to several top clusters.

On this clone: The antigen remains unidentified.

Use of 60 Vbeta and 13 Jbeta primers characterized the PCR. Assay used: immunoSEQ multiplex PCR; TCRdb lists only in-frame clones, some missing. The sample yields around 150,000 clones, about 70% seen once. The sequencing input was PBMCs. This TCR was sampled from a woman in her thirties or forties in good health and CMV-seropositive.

In nucleotides, the CDR3 is TGTGCCAGCAGCTTGGTGGGAAGGAGACAGGGAAGCCAAGAGACCCAGTACTTC. Protein: CASSLVGRRQGSQETQYF. This chain connects TRBV5-5 to TRBJ2-5, with 7 positions matching TRBD1. CDR1 SGHKS and CDR2 YYEKEE come from the germline V gene (reference sequence). V dropped 0 bases and J dropped 1; count of bases not matched to a gene: 12. The CDR3 has 18 residues. Together with reference TRBV5-5 and TRBJ2-5, the CDR3 gives the full variable domain: DAGVTQSPTHLIKTRGQQVTLRCSPISGHKSVSWYQQVLGQGPQFIFQYYEKEERGRGNFPDRFSARQFPNYSSELNVNALLLGDSALYLCASSLVGRRQGSQETQYFGPGTRLLVL.